This passage covers 3 T cell receptor beta chains from one sample sequenced in a study of cytomegalovirus exposure and HLA in healthy donors. The primer mix had 60 Vbeta and 13 Jbeta primers. Produced via immunoSEQ multiplex PCR; TCRdb's table is partial and in-frame only. The sample records roughly 98,000 clones, under 70% being singletons. What was sequenced was PBMCs. All receptors derive from a man in his fifties in good health and CMV-seronegative.

This clone was seen a few times. For the CDR3, the DNA is TGTGCCAGCAGTGATACCAGGGGCACAGATACGCAGTATTTT. Translating it yields CASSDTRGTDTQYF. The chain uses TRBV25-1 and TRBJ2-3, with D tentatively TRBD1 (5 bases). V was pared by 3 bases and J by 1 base, with 8 bases between. Per germline, CDR1 MGHDK and CDR2 SYGVNS. The CDR3 covers 14 residues.

This clone occurred a few times. This chain connects TRBV28 to TRBJ2-7; D unresolved. Trimming removed 4 bases at V and 1 base at J, with 17 bases between. From germline, CDR1 is MDHEN and CDR2 SYDVKM. This CDR3 comprises 16 residues. This chain's CDR3 is CASSSEQRVKSYEQYF. CDR3 DNA sequence: TGTGCCAGCAGTTCGGAGCAGCGCGTAAAATCCTACGAGCAGTACTTC.

This rearrangement joins TRBV4-2 to TRBJ1-2; a possible D gene is TRBD1 (5 bases). The germline CDR1 and CDR2 sequences are LGHNA and YNFKEQ. Trimming took off 0 bases at V and 4 bases at J, with 9 bases between the two ends. The CDR3 is 14 residues long. DNA of the CDR3: TGTGCCAGCAGCCAAGAAAGGGGAAGCTATGGCTACACCTTC. Amino acid sequence: CASSQERGSYGYTF.